The clone carrying this TCR beta chain was recorded at least ten times. Antigen specificity is unknown. The V gene's germline CDR1 is KGHDR and CDR2 SFDVKD. The V end was cut by 5 bases, the J end by 1 base, with 13 bases between. There are 16 residues in the CDR3. This specimen belongs to a study of identical twins. Unique molecular identifiers were present on the cDNA, which also gained a universal primer site by template switching. TCRdb passed the 5' RACE reads through MiXCR, listing each CDR3 protein once. The sample lists over 200,000 distinct CDR3 sequences, roughly a tenth seen once, with 10% in the top ten. Study-level results: Where out-of-frame alpha sequences were twin-shared, they showed excess low generation probability. Twins shared beta out-of-frame sequences in excess, but this excess was weaker.

The chain is built from TRBV24-1 and TRBJ2-2; D ambiguous. The TCR originated in a man over 45 in good health. Sequencing was done on a sample of memory T cells sorted from blood. The CDR3, as DNA: TGTGCCACCAGTGTTACGGGTCTCGGGAACACCGGGGAGCTGTTTTTT. It specifies CATSVTGLGNTGELFF.